One and the same sample provided the 28 T cell receptor beta chains below, sequenced in a study of early T cells in non-severe SARS-CoV-2 infection (dated by TCRdb to about 2021). Preparation of the library involved 5' RACE. The instrument was a NextSeq 500. TCRdb reran the public reads through fastp at Q25 and MiXCR, keeping productive beta chains. A single entry per CDR3 protein holds the most common genes and DNA from its merged rows. This sample comprises around 71,000 distinct CDR3 sequences, about 14% of them detected only once. Roughly 3.7% of the sample goes to the ten largest clones. The specimen comprised whole blood, sampled at baseline. The receptors shown here come from an adult who was a healthcare worker with PCR-confirmed SARS-CoV-2 infection or an uninfected control (not recorded which).

This clonotype appeared many times. The rearrangement links TRBV2 to TRBJ2-2; D may be TRBD2 (5 bases). Trimming pared 1 base from V and 8 bases from J, leaving 8 bases between. The germline CDR1 and CDR2 sequences are SNHLY and FYNNEI. The length of the CDR3 is 13 residues. CDR3 sequence reads: CASSEVGLGELFF. The DNA of the CDR3 is TGTGCCAGCAGTGAAGTTGGACTTGGGGAGCTGTTTTTT. Together with reference TRBV2 and TRBJ2-2, the CDR3 gives the full variable domain: EPEVTQTPSHQVTQMGQEVILRCVPISNHLYFYWYRQILGQKVEFLVSFYNNEISEKSEIFDDQFSVERPDGSNFTLKIRSTKLEDSAMYFCASSEVGLGELFFGEGSRLTVL.

The sample holds one count of this clonotype. The chain carries TRBV11-2 and TRBJ1-1; maybe TRBD1 (6 bases). The germline V gene has CDR1 SGHAT and CDR2 FQNNGV. The CDR3 is made up of 14 amino acids. V lost 6 bases and J 5 bases, leaving 16 bases between the germline ends. The CDR3 here is CASRLTGRGTEAFF. As DNA, the CDR3 is TGTGCCAGCAGACTTACAGGGAGAGGTACTGAAGCTTTCTTT.

This clonotype was recorded a few times. The rearrangement links TRBV2 to TRBJ1-6, with D perhaps TRBD1 (5 bases). Trimming removed 2 bases from V and 10 bases from J, with 9 bases in between. The CDR3 runs 13 residues. Germline V gives CDR1 SNHLY, CDR2 FYNNEI. The CDR3: CASSESRDSPLHF. In DNA, the CDR3 is TGTGCCAGCAGTGAATCAAGGGACTCACCCCTCCACTTT.

This clonotype was observed a few times. The gene calls are TRBV7-9 and TRBJ1-4, with D hard to call. V lost 1 base and J 5 bases, leaving 11 bases between the germline ends. The CDR3 is 15 amino acids. Germline CDR1 SEHNR, CDR2 FQNEAQ (reference sequence). The CDR3 reads CASSLGTADNEKLFF. DNA of the CDR3: TGTGCCAGCAGCTTAGGGACCGCGGACAATGAAAAACTGTTTTTT.

This rearrangement joins TRBV20-1 to TRBJ1-6, with a tentative D call TRBD1 (5 bases). This CDR3 has 17 residues. The V gene's germline CDR1 is DFQATT and CDR2 SNEGSKA (reference sequence). V was pared by 3 bases and J by 4 bases, with 19 bases between. The CDR3 DNA follows: TGCAGTGCTAGCCGACACTTGGGGGGGAATTATAATTCACCCCTCCACTTT. Protein: CSASRHLGGNYNSPLHF.

This clonotype turned up a few times. This chain connects TRBV5-1 to TRBJ2-7, with 14 bases identical to TRBD2. CDR1 and CDR2 from the germline V gene are SGHRS and YFSETQ. The CDR3 extends over 16 amino acids. V was pared by 4 bases and J by 4 bases, with 7 bases of the junction left unmatched. The CDR3 bases are TGCGCCAGCAGCCCGGGGACTAGCGGGAGTGGGTACGAGCAGTACTTC. Translation gives CASSPGTSGSGYEQYF.

This clonotype showed up just a few times. V usage is TRBV5-6 and J usage is TRBJ1-1, with 7 bases fitting TRBD1. CDR3 size: 16 residues. V trimming: 4 bases; J trimming: 0 bases; junction bases outside the gene matches: 9. CDR1 is SGHDT and CDR2 is YYEEEE in the germline V gene. Here the CDR3 reads CASSGGTATMNTEAFF. The CDR3 DNA follows: TGTGCCAGCAGCGGAGGGACAGCAACCATGAACACTGAAGCTTTCTTT.

This clonotype was found a few times. The rearrangement joins TRBV19 to TRBJ2-6; D not certain. The germline V gene has CDR1 LNHDA and CDR2 SQIVND (reference sequence). CDR3 size: 13 residues. The V gene lost 3 bases and the J gene lost 2 bases, with 2 bases spanning the gap. DNA of the CDR3: TGTGCCAGTAGTATCCCTGGGGCCAACGTCCTGACTTTC. Translation gives CASSIPGANVLTF.

This clonotype has only a few counts. The chain combines TRBV12-5 with TRBJ1-1; TRBD1 agrees at 9 bases. J lost 9 bases, V lost 6 bases, and 2 bases had no gene match. CDR3 length: 11 amino acids. CDR1 LGHNT and CDR2 FRNRAP come from the germline V gene. The CDR3 DNA sequence: TGTGCTAGTGGCTACAGGGGGCAAGCTTTCTTT. This sequence encodes CASGYRGQAFF.

The chain uses TRBV11-2 and TRBJ2-1; D unresolved. The CDR3 is 14 residues long. Germline loops: CDR1 SGHAT, CDR2 FQNNGV. Trimming cost V 3 bases and J 7 bases, with 13 bases left between them. The CDR3 bases are TGTGCCAGCAGCTTCTCCGGAGTGAAGAATGAGCAGTTCTTC. It encodes CASSFSGVKNEQFF. Supplemented by reference TRBV11-2 and TRBJ2-1, the full variable domain reads EAGVAQSPRYKIIEKRQSVAFWCNPISGHATLYWYQQILGQGPKLLIQFQNNGVVDDSQLPKDRFSAERLKGVDSTLKIQPAKLEDSAVYLCASSFSGVKNEQFFGPGTRLTVL.

The chain carries TRBV30 and TRBJ1-2, with 7 bases fitting TRBD1. This CDR3 has 15 residues. V shed 2 bases, J shed 5 bases, and the junction held 11 bases outside the gene matches. From germline, CDR1 is GTSNPN and CDR2 SVGIG (reference sequence). CDR3 sequence: CAWSKQGTLGYGYTF. CDR3 nucleotides: TGTGCCTGGAGTAAACAGGGGACTTTAGGGTATGGCTACACCTTC.

The J gene is TRBJ1-1, the V gene TRBV20-1; 10 bases map to TRBD1. Trimming at V came to 7 bases and at J to 4 bases, leaving 12 bases not matched to a gene. The CDR3 extends over 15 amino acids. Germline V gene data show CDR1 as DFQATT and CDR2 as SNEGSKA (reference sequence). The CDR3 DNA reads TGCAGTGTTCTACCGGGACAGGGGACTCGCACTGAAGCTTTCTTT. Translated, it gives CSVLPGQGTRTEAFF.

This clonotype was seen ten or more times. The chain carries TRBV12-3 or TRBV12-4 and TRBJ2-3; the D is unclear. The CDR3 totals 13 residues. Between the trimmed V and J ends, which lost 3 bases and 2 bases, there was a span of 6 bases. CDR3 loop: CASSFENTDTQYF. CDR3 DNA sequence: TGTGCCAGCAGTTTCGAAAACACAGATACGCAGTATTTT.

This clonotype was observed at least ten times. The chain joins TRBV19 to TRBJ2-4; no definite D call. CDR1 and CDR2 (germline): LNHDA, SQIVND (reference sequence). The CDR3 length is 14 residues. V gave up 4 bases and J gave up 0 bases, with 7 bases separating them. The CDR3 DNA follows: TGTGCCAGTAGTACCGCTCTAGCCAAAAACATTCAGTACTTC. Translation: CASSTALAKNIQYF.

V usage is TRBV19 and J usage is TRBJ2-2, with D tentatively TRBD1 (6 bases). This CDR3 region has 15 residues. Trimming took off 3 bases at V and 4 bases at J, with 12 bases between the two ends. From germline, CDR1 is LNHDA and CDR2 SQIVND (reference sequence). This chain's CDR3 is CASSIQGRGTGELFF. The CDR3 nucleotides read TGTGCCAGTAGTATCCAGGGGAGAGGCACCGGGGAGCTGTTTTTT.

The chain joins TRBV7-9 to TRBJ2-2, with D maybe TRBD1 (5 bases). From germline, CDR1 is SEHNR and CDR2 FQNEAQ (reference sequence). The CDR3 has 14 amino acids. The ends were cut back, 6 bases at V and 1 base at J, with 9 bases in the middle. This CDR3 is CASRPTENTGELFF. CDR3 nucleotides: TGTGCCAGCAGGCCGACAGAGAACACCGGGGAGCTGTTTTTT.

This clonotype showed up many times. V usage is TRBV20-1 and J usage is TRBJ1-5, with 8 nucleotides matching TRBD1. The germline V gene has CDR1 DFQATT and CDR2 SNEGSKA (reference sequence). The CDR3 contains 17 residues. Unmatched junction bases numbered 12, after V lost 5 bases and J lost 0 bases. CDR3 sequence: CSAADRVKGYSNQPQHF. The CDR3 nucleotides are TGCAGTGCTGCGGACAGGGTCAAGGGGTATAGCAATCAGCCCCAGCATTTT.

V gene TRBV6-6 combines with J gene TRBJ1-6; the D is unclear. There are 15 residues in the CDR3. Per germline, CDR1 MNHNY and CDR2 SVGAGI (reference sequence). Trimming cost V 5 bases and J 6 bases, with 14 bases left between them. Here the CDR3 DNA reads TGTGCCAGCAGTGATACCGGGCCTTCTAATTCACCCCTCCACTTT. Protein product: CASSDTGPSNSPLHF.

The gene calls are TRBV29-1 and TRBJ1-6; maybe TRBD1 (5 bases). Germline V lookup: CDR1 SQVTM, CDR2 ANQGSEA. Trimming pared 5 bases from V and 13 bases from J, leaving 15 bases between. CDR3 length: 12 residues. CDR3 in amino acids: CSVNTGRGPLHF. The CDR3 DNA is TGCAGCGTTAATACAGGCCGTGGGCCCCTCCACTTT. Variable domain in full (rest from reference TRBV29-1 and TRBJ1-6): SAVISQKPSRDICQRGTSLTIQCQVDSQVTMMFWYRQQPGQSLTLIATANQGSEATYESGFVIDKFPISRPNLTFSTLTVSNMSPEDSSIYLCSVNTGRGPLHFGNGTRLTVT.

This chain connects TRBV7-9 to TRBJ2-7, with 7 bases fitting TRBD2. This CDR3 region has 18 residues. Germline V gives CDR1 SEHNR, CDR2 FQNEAQ (reference sequence). J was trimmed by 1 base and V by 5 bases; bases with no gene match: 17. For the CDR3, the DNA is TGTGCCAGCAGCCCCGGGGCGGGGCTAGCGGTCCCGTCCTACGAGCAGTACTTC. Translated: CASSPGAGLAVPSYEQYF.

The CDR3 coding sequence is TGTGCCAGCGTACATATTAGGACAGATACGCAGTATTTT. This translates into CASVHIRTDTQYF. The gene calls are TRBV12-3 or TRBV12-4 and TRBJ2-3, with D uncertain. Trimming removed 8 bases from V and 3 bases from J, with 12 bases in between. This CDR3 region has 13 residues.

This clonotype was observed a few times. This clone may be a read error of a much larger clone one base away. The chain uses TRBV5-6 and TRBJ2-1; D gene uncertain. Germline-derived CDR1 and CDR2 are SGHDT and YYEEEE. The CDR3 is made up of 11 amino acids. The DNA of the CDR3 is TGTGCCAGCAGCCTCTACGATGAGCAGTTCTTC. Its protein is CASSLYDEQFF.

This clonotype was seen at least ten times. The genes are TRBV7-9 and TRBJ2-1, with a possible D match to TRBD2 (6 bases). V was pared by 1 base and J by 15 bases, with 13 bases between. The length of the CDR3 is 12 residues. In germline, CDR1 is SEHNR, CDR2 FQNEAQ (reference sequence). CDR3 loop: CASSLEETRPFF. The CDR3 DNA follows: TGTGCCAGCAGCTTAGAAGAGACTAGGCCGTTCTTC.

V and J are TRBV7-8 and TRBJ2-2; D is possibly TRBD2 (6 bases). The length of the CDR3 is 17 residues. V dropped 1 base and J dropped 1 base, with 13 bases sitting between them. Germline assignment: CDR1 SGHVS and CDR2 FQNEAQ. In DNA form, the CDR3 reads TGTGCCAGCAGCTTAGAAGGGGTTAGCGGGAACACCGGGGAGCTGTTTTTT. It is translated as CASSLEGVSGNTGELFF.

V is TRBV7-2 and J is TRBJ2-1; possibly TRBD1 or TRBD2 for D (6 bases each). The CDR3 is 15 residues long. Per the germline V gene, CDR1 is SGHTA and CDR2 is FQGNSA. V shed 2 bases and J shed 4 bases, with 12 bases lying between them. CDR3 nucleotides: TGTGCCAGCAGCTTAAATCAGGGGAGGTACAATGAGCAGTTCTTC. It is translated as CASSLNQGRYNEQFF. The full variable domain, its missing parts supplied by reference TRBV7-2 and TRBJ2-1, is GAGVSQSPSNKVTEKGKDVELRCDPISGHTALYWYRQSLGQGLEFLIYFQGNSAPDKSGLPSDRFSAERTGGSVSTLTIQRTQQEDSAVYLCASSLNQGRYNEQFFGPGTRLTVL.

This chain joins TRBV9 and TRBJ2-1, with 14 bases matching TRBD2. The CDR3 is 19 residues long. Trimming cost V 4 bases and J 1 base; bases outside gene matches: 10. Germline loops: CDR1 SGDLS, CDR2 YYNGEE. In DNA form, the CDR3 reads TGTGCCAGCAGCAAGGGACTAGCGGGAGTGATTTGGTCCTACAATGAGCAGTTCTTC. Amino acids: CASSKGLAGVIWSYNEQFF.

This clonotype came up many times. CDR3 residues: CASSLQGTRGGEQYF. For the CDR3, the DNA is TGTGCCAGCAGCTTGCAGGGTACGCGTGGAGGAGAGCAGTACTTC. The chain couples TRBV7-2 to TRBJ2-7; either TRBD1 or TRBD2 may supply D (5 bases each). Germline V gives CDR1 SGHTA, CDR2 FQGNSA. Trimming cost V 3 bases and J 7 bases, with 19 bases left between them. This CDR3 has 15 residues.

J is TRBJ2-1 and V is TRBV6-2 or TRBV6-3, with 11 nucleotides matching TRBD2. The germline V gene has CDR1 MNHEY and CDR2 SVGEGT. This CDR3 contains 17 residues. Trimming removed 0 bases from V and 8 bases from J; junction bases left unmatched: 9. CDR3 DNA sequence: TGTGCCAGCAGTTACTCAGTAGCGGGAGGGCCTGACGATGAGCAGTTCTTC. Encoded protein: CASSYSVAGGPDDEQFF.